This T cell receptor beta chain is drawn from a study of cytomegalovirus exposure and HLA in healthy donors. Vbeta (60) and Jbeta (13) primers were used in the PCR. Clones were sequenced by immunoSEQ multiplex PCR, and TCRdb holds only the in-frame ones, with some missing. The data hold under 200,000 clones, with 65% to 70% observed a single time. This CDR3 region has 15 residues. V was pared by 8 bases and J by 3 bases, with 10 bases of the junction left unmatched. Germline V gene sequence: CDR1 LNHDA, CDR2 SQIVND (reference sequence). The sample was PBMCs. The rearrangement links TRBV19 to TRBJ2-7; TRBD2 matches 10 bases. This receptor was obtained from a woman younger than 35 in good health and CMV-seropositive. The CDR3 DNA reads TGTGCCAGTGCGACCACCCCTAGCGGGGGCTACGAGCAGTACTTC. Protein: CASATTPSGGYEQYF.